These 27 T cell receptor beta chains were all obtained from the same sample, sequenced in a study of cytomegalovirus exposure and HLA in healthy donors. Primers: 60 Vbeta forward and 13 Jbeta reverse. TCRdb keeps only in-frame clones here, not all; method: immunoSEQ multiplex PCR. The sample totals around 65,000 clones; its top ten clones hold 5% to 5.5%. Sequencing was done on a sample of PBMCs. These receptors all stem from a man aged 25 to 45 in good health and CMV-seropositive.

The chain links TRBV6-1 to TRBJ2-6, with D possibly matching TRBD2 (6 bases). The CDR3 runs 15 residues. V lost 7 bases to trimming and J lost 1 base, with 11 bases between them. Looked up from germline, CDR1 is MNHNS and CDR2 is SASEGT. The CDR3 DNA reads TGTGCCAGCAACCAACGGGGGTCTGGGGCCAACGTCCTGACTTTC. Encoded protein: CASNQRGSGANVLTF.

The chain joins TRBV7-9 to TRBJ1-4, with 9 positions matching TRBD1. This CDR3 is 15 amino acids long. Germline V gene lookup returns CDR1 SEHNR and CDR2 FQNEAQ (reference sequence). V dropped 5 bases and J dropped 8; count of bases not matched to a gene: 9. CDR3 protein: CASSPGQGNYEKLFF. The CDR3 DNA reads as TGTGCCAGCAGCCCAGGACAGGGGAATTACGAAAAACTGTTTTTT. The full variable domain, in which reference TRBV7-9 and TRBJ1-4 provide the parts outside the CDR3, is DTGVSQNPRHKITKRGQNVTFRCDPISEHNRLYWYRQTLGQGPEFLTYFQNEAQLEKSRLLSDRFSAERPKGSFSTLEIQRTEQGDSAMYLCASSPGQGNYEKLFFGSGTQLSVL.

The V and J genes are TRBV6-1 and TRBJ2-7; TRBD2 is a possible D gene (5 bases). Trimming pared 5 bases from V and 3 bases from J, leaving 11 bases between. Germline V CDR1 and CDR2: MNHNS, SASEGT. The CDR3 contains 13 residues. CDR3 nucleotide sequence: TGTGCCAGCAGTCCCGGACGGGACTACGAGCAGTACTTC. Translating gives CASSPGRDYEQYF.

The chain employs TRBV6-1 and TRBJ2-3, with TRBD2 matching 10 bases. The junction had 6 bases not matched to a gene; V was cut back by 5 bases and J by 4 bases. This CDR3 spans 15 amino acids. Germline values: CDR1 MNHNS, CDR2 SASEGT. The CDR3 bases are TGTGCCAGCAGTCGGTCTAGCGGGGGCCCAGATACGCAGTATTTT. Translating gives CASSRSSGGPDTQYF.

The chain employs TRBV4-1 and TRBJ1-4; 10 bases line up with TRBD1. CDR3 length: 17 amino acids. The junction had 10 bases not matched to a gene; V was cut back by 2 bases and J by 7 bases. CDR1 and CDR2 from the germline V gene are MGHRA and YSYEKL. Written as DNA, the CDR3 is TGCGCCAGCAGCCAAACCCCCCGACAGGGGGCAAGTGAAAAACTGTTTTTT. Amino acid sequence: CASSQTPRQGASEKLFF.

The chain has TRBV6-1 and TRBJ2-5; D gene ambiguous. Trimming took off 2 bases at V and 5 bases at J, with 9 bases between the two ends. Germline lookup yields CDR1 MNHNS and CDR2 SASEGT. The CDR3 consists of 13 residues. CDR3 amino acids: CASSEMAGETQYF. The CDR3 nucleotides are TGTGCCAGCAGTGAAATGGCCGGGGAGACCCAGTACTTC.

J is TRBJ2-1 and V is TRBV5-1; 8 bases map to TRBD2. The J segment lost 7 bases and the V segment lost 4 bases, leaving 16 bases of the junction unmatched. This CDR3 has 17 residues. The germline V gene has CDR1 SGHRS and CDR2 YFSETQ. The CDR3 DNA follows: TGCGCCAGCAGCGTGGAAGTAGCGGGATCACCCCCGAATGAGCAGTTCTTC. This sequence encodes CASSVEVAGSPPNEQFF.

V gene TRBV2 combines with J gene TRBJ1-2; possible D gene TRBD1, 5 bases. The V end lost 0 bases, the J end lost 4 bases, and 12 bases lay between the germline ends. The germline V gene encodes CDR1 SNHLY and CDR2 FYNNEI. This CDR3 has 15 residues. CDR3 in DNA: TGTGCCAGCAGTGAAGCGCCCAGGGCCTCCTATGGCTACACCTTC. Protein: CASSEAPRASYGYTF.

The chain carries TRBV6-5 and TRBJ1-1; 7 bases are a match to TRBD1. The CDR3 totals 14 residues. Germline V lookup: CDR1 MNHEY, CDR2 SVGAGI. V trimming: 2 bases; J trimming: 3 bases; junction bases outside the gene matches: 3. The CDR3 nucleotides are TGTGCCAGCAGTTACGGAGGGGGCGACACTGAAGCTTTCTTT. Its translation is CASSYGGGDTEAFF.

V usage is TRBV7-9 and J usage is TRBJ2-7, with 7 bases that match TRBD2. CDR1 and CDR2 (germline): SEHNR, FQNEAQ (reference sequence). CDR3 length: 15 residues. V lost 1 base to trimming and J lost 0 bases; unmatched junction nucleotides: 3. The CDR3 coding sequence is TGTGCCAGCAGCTTAGACGGGGAGGGCTCCTACGAGCAGTACTTC. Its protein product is CASSLDGEGSYEQYF.

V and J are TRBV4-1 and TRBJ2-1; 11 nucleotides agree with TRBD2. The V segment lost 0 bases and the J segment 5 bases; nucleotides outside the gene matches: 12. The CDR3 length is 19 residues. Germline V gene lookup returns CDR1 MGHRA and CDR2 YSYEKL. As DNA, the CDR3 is TGCGCCAGCAGCCAAGATCGGAGACTAGCGGGAATATCCGACAATGAGCAGTTCTTC. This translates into CASSQDRRLAGISDNEQFF.

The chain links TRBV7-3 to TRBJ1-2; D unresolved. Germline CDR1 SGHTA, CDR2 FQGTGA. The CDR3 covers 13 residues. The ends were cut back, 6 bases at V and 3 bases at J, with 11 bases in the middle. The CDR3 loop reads CASRGDGDYGYTF. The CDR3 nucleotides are TGTGCCAGCAGGGGAGACGGAGACTATGGCTACACCTTC. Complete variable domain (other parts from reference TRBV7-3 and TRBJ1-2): GAGVSQTPSNKVTEKGKYVELRCDPISGHTALYWYRQSLGQGPEFLIYFQGTGAADDSGLPNDRFFAVRPEGSVSTLKIQRTERGDSAVYLCASRGDGDYGYTFGSGTRLTVV.

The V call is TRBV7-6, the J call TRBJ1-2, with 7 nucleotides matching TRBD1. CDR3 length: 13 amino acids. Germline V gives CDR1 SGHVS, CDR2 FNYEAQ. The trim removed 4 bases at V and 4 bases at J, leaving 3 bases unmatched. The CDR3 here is CASSYAGGYGYTF. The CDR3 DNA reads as TGTGCCAGCAGCTACGCAGGGGGCTATGGCTACACCTTC.

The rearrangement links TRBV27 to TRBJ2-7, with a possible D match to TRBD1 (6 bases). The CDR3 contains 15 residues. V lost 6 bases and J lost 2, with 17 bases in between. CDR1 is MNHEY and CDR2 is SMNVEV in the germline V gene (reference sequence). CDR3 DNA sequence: TGTGCCAGCAGATCCATGGGGACACTTCCCTACGAGCAGTACTTC. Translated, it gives CASRSMGTLPYEQYF.

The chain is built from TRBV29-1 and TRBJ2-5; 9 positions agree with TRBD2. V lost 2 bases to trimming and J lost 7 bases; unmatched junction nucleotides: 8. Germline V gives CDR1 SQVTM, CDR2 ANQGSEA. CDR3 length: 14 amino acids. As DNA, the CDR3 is TGCAGCGTTGAAAGGGCGGGAGGGCCTAGGACCCAGTACTTC. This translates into CSVERAGGPRTQYF.

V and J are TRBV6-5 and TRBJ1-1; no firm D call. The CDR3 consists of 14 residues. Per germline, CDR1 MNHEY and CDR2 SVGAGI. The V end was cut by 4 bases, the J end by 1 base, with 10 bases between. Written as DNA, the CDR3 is TGTGCCAGCAGTTTGCTTGACACGAACACTGAAGCTTTCTTT. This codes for CASSLLDTNTEAFF.

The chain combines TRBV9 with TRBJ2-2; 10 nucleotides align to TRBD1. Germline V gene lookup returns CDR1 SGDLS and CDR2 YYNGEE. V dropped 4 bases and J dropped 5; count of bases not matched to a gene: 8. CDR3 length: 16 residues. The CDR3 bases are TGTGCCAGCAGCACTCGACAGGGGGCGGTGACCGGGGAGCTGTTTTTT. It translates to CASSTRQGAVTGELFF.

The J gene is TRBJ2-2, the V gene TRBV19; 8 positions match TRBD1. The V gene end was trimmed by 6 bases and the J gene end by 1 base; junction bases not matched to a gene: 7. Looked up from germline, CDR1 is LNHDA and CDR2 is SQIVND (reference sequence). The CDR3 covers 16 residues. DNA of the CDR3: TGTGCCAGTAGAAGTCAGGGGGCTAGGAACACCGGGGAGCTGTTTTTT. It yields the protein CASRSQGARNTGELFF. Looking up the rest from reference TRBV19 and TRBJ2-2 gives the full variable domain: DGGITQSPKYLFRKEGQNVTLSCEQNLNHDAMYWYRQDPGQGLRLIYYSQIVNDFQKGDIAEGYSVSREKKESFPLTVTSAQKNPTAFYLCASRSQGARNTGELFFGEGSRLTVL.

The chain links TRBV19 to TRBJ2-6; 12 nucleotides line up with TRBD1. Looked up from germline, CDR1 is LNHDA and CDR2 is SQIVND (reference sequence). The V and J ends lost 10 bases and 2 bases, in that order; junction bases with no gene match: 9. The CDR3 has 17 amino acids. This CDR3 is CATIPGQGAAGANVLTF. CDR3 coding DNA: TGTGCCACCATCCCGGGACAGGGGGCCGCTGGGGCCAACGTCCTGACTTTC.

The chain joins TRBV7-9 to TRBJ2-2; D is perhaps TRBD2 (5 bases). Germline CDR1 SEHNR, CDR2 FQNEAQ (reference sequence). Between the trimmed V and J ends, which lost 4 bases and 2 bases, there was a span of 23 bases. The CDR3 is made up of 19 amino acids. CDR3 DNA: TGTGCCAGCAGCTCCCGCGGTGGACTTGCGTGGGATAACACCGGGGAGCTGTTTTTT. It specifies CASSSRGGLAWDNTGELFF.

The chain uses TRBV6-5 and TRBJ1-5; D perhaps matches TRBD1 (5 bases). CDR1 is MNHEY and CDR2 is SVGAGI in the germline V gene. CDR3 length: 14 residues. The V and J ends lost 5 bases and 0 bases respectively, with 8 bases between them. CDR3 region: CASSTRDSNQPQHF. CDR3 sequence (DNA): TGTGCCAGCAGTACCAGGGATAGCAATCAGCCCCAGCATTTT.

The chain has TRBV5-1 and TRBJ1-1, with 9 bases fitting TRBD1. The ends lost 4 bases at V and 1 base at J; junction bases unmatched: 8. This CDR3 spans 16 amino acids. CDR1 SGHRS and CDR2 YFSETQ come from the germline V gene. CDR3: CASSPRTGATNTEAFF. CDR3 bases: TGCGCCAGCAGCCCGCGGACAGGGGCCACGAACACTGAAGCTTTCTTT.

The CDR3 coding sequence is TGTGCCAGCAGCGTACAGGAGGAAGCTTTCTTT. Translating it yields CASSVQEEAFF. The V call is TRBV11-3, the J call TRBJ1-1; tentative D call: TRBD1 (5 bases). CDR1 is SGHNT, CDR2 YENEEA, per germline. Trimming removed 5 bases from V and 8 bases from J, with 9 bases in between. CDR3 size: 11 residues.

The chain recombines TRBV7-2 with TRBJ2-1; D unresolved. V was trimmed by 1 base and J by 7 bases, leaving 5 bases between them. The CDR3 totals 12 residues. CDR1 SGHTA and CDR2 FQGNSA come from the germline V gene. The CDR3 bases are TGTGCCAGCAGCTTAGGCAGAAATGAGCAGTTCTTC. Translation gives CASSLGRNEQFF.

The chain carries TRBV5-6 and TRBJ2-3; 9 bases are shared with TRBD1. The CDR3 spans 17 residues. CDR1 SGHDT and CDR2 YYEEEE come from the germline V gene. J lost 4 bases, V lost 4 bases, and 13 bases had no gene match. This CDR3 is CASSAPVGTGSSDTQYF. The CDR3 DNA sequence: TGTGCCAGCAGCGCGCCGGTTGGGACAGGGTCGTCAGATACGCAGTATTTT.

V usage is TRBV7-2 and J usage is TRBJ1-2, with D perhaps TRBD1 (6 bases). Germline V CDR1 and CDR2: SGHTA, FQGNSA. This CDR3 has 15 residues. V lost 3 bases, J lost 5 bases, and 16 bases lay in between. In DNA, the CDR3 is TGTGCCAGCAGCTTCGCCCAAACAGGGTCATATGGCTACACCTTC. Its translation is CASSFAQTGSYGYTF.

CDR3 nucleotide sequence: TGTGCCAGCAGTGGATACTACCGCCGGCAAGAGACCCAGTACTTC. This codes for CASSGYYRRQETQYF. The chain carries TRBV6-1 and TRBJ2-5; no clear D gene. The V gene lost 4 bases and the J gene lost 2 bases, with 14 bases spanning the gap. In germline, CDR1 is MNHNS, CDR2 SASEGT. The CDR3 is 15 amino acids.